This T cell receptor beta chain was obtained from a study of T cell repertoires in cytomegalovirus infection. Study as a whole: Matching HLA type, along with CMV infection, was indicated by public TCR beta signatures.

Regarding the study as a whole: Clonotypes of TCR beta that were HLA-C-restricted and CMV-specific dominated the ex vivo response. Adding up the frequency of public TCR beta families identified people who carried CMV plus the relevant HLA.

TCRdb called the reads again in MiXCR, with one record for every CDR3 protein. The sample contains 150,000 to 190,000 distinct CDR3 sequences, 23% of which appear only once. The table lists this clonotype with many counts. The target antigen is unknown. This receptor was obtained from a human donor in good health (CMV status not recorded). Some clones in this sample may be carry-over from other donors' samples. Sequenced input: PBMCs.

Here the CDR3 DNA reads TGTGCCAGCAGTCCCGGGACCAACTATGGCTACACCTTC. Residues: CASSPGTNYGYTF. This chain uses TRBV6-6 with TRBJ1-2, with D possibly TRBD1 on 5 matching bases. V was clipped by 5 bases and J by 2 bases, with 9 bases between them. The CDR3 is 13 amino acids. From germline, CDR1 is MNHNY and CDR2 SVGAGI (reference sequence).